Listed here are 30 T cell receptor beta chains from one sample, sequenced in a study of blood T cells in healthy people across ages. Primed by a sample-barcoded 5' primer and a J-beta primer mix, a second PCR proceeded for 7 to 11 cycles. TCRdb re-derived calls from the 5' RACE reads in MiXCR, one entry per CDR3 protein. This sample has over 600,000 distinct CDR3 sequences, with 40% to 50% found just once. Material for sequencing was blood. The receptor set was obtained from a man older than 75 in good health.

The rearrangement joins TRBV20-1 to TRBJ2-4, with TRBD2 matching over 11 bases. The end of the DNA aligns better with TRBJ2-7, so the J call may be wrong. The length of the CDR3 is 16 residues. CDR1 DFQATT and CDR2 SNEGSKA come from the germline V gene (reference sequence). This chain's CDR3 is CSARDWGLAESYEQYF. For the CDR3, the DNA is TGCAGTGCTAGAGATTGGGGACTAGCGGAGTCCTACGAGCAGTACTTC.

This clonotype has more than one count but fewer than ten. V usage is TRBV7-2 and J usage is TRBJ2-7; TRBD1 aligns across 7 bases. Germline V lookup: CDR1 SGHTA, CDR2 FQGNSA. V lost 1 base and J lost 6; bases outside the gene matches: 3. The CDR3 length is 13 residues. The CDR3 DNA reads TGTGCCAGCAGCTTAGGACAGGGTTTCGAGCAGTACTTC. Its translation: CASSLGQGFEQYF. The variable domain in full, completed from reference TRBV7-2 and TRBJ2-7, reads GAGVSQSPSNKVTEKGKDVELRCDPISGHTALYWYRQSLGQGLEFLIYFQGNSAPDKSGLPSDRFSAERTGGSVSTLTIQRTQQEDSAVYLCASSLGQGFEQYFGPGTRLTVT.

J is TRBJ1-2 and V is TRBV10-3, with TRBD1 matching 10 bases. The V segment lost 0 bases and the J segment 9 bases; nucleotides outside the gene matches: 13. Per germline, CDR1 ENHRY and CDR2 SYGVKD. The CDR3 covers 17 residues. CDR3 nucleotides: TGTGCCATCAGTGAGTCCAGTACTCGGGACAGGGGAGTAAGCTACACCTTC. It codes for CAISESSTRDRGVSYTF.

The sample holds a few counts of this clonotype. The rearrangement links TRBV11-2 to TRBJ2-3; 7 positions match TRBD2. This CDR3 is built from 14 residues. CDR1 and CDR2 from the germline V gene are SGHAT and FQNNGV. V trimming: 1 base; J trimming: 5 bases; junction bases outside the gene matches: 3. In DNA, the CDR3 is TGTGCCAGCAGCTTAGTCGCGGGGGAAGATACGCAGTATTTT. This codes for CASSLVAGEDTQYF. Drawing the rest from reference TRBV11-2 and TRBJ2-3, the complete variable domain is EAGVAQSPRYKIIEKRQSVAFWCNPISGHATLYWYQQILGQGPKLLIQFQNNGVVDDSQLPKDRFSAERLKGVDSTLKIQPAKLEDSAVYLCASSLVAGEDTQYFGPGTRLTVL.

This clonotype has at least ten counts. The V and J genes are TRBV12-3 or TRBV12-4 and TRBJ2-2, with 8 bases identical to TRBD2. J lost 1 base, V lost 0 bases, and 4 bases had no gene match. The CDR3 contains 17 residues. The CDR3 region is CASSLALTSGNTGELFF. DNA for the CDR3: TGTGCCAGCAGTTTAGCGCTTACTAGCGGGAACACCGGGGAGCTGTTTTTT.

The CDR3 spells CASRLELARSEQFF. As DNA, the CDR3 is TGTGCCAGCCGCCTAGAACTAGCCCGCAGTGAGCAGTTCTTC. V and J are TRBV27 and TRBJ2-1, with a possible D match to TRBD2 (6 bases). This CDR3 is built from 14 residues. Germline assignment: CDR1 MNHEY and CDR2 SMNVEV (reference sequence). V shed 8 bases and J shed 9 bases, with 20 bases lying between them.

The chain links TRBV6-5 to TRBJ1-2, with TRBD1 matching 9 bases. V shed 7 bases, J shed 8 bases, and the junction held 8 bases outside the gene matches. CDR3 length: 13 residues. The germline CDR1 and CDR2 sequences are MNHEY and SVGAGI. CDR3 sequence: CASTRGDRDGYTF. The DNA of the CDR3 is TGTGCCAGCACCCGGGGGGACAGGGACGGCTACACCTTC.

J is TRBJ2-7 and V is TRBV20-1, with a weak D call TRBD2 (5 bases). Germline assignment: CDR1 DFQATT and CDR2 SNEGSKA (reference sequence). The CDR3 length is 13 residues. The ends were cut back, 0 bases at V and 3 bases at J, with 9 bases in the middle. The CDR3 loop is CSARDRGDYEQYF. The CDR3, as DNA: TGCAGTGCTAGAGATCGGGGAGACTACGAGCAGTACTTC.

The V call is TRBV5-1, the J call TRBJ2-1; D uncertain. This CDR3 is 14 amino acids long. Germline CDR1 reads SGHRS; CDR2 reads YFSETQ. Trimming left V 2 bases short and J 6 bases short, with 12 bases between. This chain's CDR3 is CASSLGIIGNEQFF. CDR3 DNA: TGCGCCAGCAGCTTAGGAATTATCGGCAATGAGCAGTTCTTC. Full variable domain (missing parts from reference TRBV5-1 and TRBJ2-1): KAGVTQTPRYLIKTRGQQVTLSCSPISGHRSVSWYQQTPGQGLQFLFEYFSETQRNKGNFPGRFSGRQFSNSRSEMNVSTLELGDSALYLCASSLGIIGNEQFFGPGTRLTVL.

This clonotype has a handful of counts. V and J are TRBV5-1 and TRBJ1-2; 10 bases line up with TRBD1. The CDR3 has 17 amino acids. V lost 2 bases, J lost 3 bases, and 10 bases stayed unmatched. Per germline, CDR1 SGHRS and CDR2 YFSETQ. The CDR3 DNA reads TGCGCCAGCAGCTTCACACCGACAGGGGGCGCCGACTATGGCTACACCTTC. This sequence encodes CASSFTPTGGADYGYTF. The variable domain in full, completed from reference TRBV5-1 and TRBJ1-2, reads KAGVTQTPRYLIKTRGQQVTLSCSPISGHRSVSWYQQTPGQGLQFLFEYFSETQRNKGNFPGRFSGRQFSNSRSEMNVSTLELGDSALYLCASSFTPTGGADYGYTFGSGTRLTVV.

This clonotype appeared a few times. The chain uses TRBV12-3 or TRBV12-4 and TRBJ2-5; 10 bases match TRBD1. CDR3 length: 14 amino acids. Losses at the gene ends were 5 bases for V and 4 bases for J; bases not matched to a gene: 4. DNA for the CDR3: TGTGCCAGCAGTCAAGGGACAGGGGCAGAGACCCAGTACTTC. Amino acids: CASSQGTGAETQYF.

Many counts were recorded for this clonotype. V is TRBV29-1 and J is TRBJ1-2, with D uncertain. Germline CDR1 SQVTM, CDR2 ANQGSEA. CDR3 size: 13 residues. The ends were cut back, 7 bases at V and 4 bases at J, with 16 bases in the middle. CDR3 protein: CSDYSRALYGYTF. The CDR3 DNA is TGCAGCGATTATTCGCGGGCACTCTATGGCTACACCTTC.

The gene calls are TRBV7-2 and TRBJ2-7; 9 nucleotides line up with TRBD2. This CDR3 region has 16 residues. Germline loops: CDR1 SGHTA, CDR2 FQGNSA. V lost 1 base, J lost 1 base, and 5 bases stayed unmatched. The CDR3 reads CASSLGFSGSSYEQYF. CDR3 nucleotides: TGTGCCAGCAGCTTAGGGTTTAGCGGGAGTTCCTACGAGCAGTACTTC.

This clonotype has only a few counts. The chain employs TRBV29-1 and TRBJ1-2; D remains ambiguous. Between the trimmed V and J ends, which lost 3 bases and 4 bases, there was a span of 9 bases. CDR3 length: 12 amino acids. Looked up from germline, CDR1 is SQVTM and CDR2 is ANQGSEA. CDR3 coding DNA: TGCAGCGTTGATACCCTACGCTATGGCTACACCTTC. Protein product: CSVDTLRYGYTF.

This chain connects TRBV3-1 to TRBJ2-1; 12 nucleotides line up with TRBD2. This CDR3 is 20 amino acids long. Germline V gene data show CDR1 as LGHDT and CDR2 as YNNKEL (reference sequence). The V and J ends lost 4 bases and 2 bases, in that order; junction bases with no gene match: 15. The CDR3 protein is CASSLKGVSSGRATYNEQFF. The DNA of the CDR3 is TGTGCCAGCAGCCTTAAGGGGGTGTCTAGCGGGAGGGCCACCTACAATGAGCAGTTCTTC.

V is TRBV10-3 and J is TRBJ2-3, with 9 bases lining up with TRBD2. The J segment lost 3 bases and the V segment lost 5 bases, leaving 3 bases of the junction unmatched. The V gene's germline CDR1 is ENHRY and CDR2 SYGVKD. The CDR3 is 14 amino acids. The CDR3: CAISPTSGTDTQYF. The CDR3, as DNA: TGTGCCATCAGTCCAACTAGCGGGACAGATACGCAGTATTTT.

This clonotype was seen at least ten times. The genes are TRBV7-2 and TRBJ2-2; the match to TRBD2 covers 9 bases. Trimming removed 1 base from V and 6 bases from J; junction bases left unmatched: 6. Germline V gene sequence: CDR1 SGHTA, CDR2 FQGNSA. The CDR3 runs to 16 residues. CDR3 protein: CASSLEQREVPGELFF. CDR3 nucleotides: TGTGCCAGCAGCTTAGAGCAGCGGGAGGTTCCCGGGGAGCTGTTTTTT.

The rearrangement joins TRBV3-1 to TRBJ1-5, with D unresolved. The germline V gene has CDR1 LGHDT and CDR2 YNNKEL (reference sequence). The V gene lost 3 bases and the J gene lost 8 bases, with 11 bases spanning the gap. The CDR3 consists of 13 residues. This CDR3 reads CASSQMGNKPQHF. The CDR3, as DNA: TGTGCCAGCAGCCAGATGGGGAATAAGCCCCAGCATTTT.

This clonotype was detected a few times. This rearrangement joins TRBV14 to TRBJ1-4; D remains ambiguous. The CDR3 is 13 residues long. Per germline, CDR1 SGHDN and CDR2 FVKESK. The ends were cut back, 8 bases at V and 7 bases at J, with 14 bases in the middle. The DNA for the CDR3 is TGTGCCAGCCGCGGCCCCCCTGGTGAAAAACTGTTTTTT. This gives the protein CASRGPPGEKLFF.

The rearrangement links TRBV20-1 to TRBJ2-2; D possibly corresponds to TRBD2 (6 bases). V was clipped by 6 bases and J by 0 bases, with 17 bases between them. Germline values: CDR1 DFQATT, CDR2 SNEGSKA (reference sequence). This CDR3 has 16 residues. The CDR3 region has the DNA TGCAGTGCACCGCGGGGTAGCGCCTCGAACACCGGGGAGCTGTTTTTT. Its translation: CSAPRGSASNTGELFF.

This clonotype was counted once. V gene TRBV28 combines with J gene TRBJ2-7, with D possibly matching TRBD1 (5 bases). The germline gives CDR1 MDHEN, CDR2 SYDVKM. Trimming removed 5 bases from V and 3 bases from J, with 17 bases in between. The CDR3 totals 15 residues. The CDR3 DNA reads TGTGCCAGCAGTCCCACCCGCTCTAGGGGCTACGAGCAGTACTTC. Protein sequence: CASSPTRSRGYEQYF.

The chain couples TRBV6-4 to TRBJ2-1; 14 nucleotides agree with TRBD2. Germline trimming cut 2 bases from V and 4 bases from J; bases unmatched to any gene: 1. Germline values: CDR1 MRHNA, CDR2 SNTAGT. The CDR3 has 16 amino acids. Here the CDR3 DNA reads TGTGCCAGCAGTGACGGACTAGCGGGGGGTTACAATGAGCAGTTCTTC. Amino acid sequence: CASSDGLAGGYNEQFF.

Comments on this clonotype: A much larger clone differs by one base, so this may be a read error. The CDR3 DNA is TGTGTCAGCAGCAGGACAGGGGCGCGGGAGACCCAGTACTTC. Protein sequence: CVSSRTGARETQYF. J is TRBJ2-5 and V is TRBV7-2, with TRBD1 identical over 9 bases. CDR1 and CDR2 from the germline V gene are SGHTA and FQGNSA. This CDR3 has 14 amino acids.

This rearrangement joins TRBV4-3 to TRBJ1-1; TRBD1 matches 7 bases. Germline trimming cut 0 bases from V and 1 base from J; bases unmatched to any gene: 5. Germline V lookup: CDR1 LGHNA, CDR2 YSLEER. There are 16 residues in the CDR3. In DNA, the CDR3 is TGCGCCAGCAGCCAAGAGACGACAGGGTCGAACACTGAAGCTTTCTTT. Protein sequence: CASSQETTGSNTEAFF.

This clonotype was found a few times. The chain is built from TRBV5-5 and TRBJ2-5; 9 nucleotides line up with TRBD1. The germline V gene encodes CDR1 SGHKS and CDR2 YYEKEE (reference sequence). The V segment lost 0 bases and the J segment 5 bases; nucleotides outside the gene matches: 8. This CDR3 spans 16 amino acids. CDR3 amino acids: CASSLAGDRVRETQYF. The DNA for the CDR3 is TGTGCCAGCAGCTTGGCCGGGGACAGGGTGAGGGAGACCCAGTACTTC.

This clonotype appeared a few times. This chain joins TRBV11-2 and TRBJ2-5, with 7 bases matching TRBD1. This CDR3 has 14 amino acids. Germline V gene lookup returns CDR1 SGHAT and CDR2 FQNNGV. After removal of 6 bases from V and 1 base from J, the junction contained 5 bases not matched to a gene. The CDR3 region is CASRPTGAQETQYF. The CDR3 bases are TGTGCCAGCAGACCAACAGGGGCCCAAGAGACCCAGTACTTC.

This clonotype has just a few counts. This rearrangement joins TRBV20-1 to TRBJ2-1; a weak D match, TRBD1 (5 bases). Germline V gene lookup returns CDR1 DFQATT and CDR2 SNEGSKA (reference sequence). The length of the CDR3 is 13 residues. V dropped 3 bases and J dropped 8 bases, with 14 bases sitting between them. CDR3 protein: CSASFPGSDEQFF. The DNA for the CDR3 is TGCAGTGCTAGTTTCCCAGGGTCGGATGAGCAGTTCTTC.

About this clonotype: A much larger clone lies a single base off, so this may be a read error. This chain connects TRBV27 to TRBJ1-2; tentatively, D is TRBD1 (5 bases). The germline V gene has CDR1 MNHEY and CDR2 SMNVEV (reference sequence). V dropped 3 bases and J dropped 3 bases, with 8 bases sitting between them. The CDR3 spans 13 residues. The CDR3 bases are TGTGCCAGCAGTTTCGAAGGGGACTATGGCTACACCTTC. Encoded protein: CASSFEGDYGYTF.

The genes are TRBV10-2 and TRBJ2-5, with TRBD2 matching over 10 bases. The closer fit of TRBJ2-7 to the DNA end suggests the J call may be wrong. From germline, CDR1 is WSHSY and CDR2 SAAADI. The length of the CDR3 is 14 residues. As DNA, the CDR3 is TGCGCCAGCACCCTAGCGGGAGTAGGAAGCGAGCAGTACTTC. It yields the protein CASTLAGVGSEQYF.

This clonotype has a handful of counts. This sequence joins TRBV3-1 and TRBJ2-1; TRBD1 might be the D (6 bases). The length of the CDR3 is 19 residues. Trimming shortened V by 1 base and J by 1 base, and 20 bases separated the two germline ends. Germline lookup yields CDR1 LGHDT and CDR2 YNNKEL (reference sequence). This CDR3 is CASSQVFIPTGESYNEQFF. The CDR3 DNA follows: TGTGCCAGCAGCCAAGTCTTTATACCGACAGGAGAGTCCTACAATGAGCAGTTCTTC.